This T cell receptor beta chain emerged from a study of T cell responses to AZD1222 COVID-19 vaccine. Trimming took 7 bases from V and 4 from J, leaving 13 bases between them. The germline V gene has CDR1 MNHEY and CDR2 SVGAGI. This CDR3 is built from 13 residues. Concerning this clone: Its antigen is unidentified.

The method was immunoSEQ multiplex PCR; TCRdb's version includes in-frame clones alone and lacks a portion of them. The sample records tens of thousands of clones, 60% to 85% being singletons. Findings and limits, study-wide: At 160-218 and 743-854, vaccine-associated CD4 TCRs were dominant, and they spanned spike.

Source: peripheral blood, taken on day 0 of AZD1222 vaccination. This receptor was taken from an adult in good health. This chain connects TRBV6-5 to TRBJ1-2; D remains ambiguous. In DNA form, the CDR3 reads TGTGCCAGCAACATAGGGATGGGCTATGGCTACACCTTC. Amino acids: CASNIGMGYGYTF.